Below are 4 T cell receptor beta chains sequenced from a single sample in a study of cytomegalovirus exposure and HLA in healthy donors. PCR primers comprised 60 Vbeta and 13 Jbeta primers. TCRdb's copy holds only in-frame clones and misses some; the assay was immunoSEQ multiplex PCR. Among 150,000 to 200,000 clones listed, approximately 80% were seen once. Material: PBMCs. These receptors were collected from a woman aged 25 to 39 in good health and CMV-seropositive.

This chain joins TRBV4-2 and TRBJ2-5; D perhaps matches TRBD1 (8 bases). CDR1 LGHNA and CDR2 YNFKEQ come from the germline V gene. The CDR3 has 15 residues. Trimming took 1 base from V and 11 from J, leaving 20 bases between them. For the CDR3, the DNA is TGTGCCAGCAGCCAAGGGATACAGGGGGACTACAAGCAGTACTTC. It yields the protein CASSQGIQGDYKQYF.

The chain employs TRBV5-6 and TRBJ1-2; 9 bases are shared with TRBD1. V trimming: 2 bases; J trimming: 7 bases; junction bases outside the gene matches: 3. The CDR3 is 13 residues long. Looked up from germline, CDR1 is SGHDT and CDR2 is YYEEEE. The CDR3 here is CASSLQGASGYTF. The CDR3 region has the DNA TGTGCCAGCAGCTTACAGGGGGCATCTGGCTACACCTTC.

This clone has more than one count but fewer than ten. This chain links TRBV5-6 with TRBJ1-2, with 8 bases fitting TRBD1. J gave up 2 bases and V 5 bases, and 8 bases lay outside the gene matches. The CDR3 runs 15 residues. Germline CDR1 and CDR2: SGHDT and YYEEEE. CDR3 in DNA: TGTGCCAGCAGAAAGACAGGGGAGGAGAACTATGGCTACACCTTC. It encodes CASRKTGEENYGYTF.

This clone was counted a single time. The rearrangement uses TRBV19 and TRBJ2-7, with 11 nucleotides matching TRBD2. The V gene end was trimmed by 6 bases and the J gene end by 6 bases; junction bases not matched to a gene: 7. There are 14 residues in the CDR3. Per the germline V gene, CDR1 is LNHDA and CDR2 is SQIVND (reference sequence). Here the CDR3 DNA reads TGTGCCAGTAGCACTAGCGGGAGAAGGGCCGAGCAGTACTTC. As protein: CASSTSGRRAEQYF.